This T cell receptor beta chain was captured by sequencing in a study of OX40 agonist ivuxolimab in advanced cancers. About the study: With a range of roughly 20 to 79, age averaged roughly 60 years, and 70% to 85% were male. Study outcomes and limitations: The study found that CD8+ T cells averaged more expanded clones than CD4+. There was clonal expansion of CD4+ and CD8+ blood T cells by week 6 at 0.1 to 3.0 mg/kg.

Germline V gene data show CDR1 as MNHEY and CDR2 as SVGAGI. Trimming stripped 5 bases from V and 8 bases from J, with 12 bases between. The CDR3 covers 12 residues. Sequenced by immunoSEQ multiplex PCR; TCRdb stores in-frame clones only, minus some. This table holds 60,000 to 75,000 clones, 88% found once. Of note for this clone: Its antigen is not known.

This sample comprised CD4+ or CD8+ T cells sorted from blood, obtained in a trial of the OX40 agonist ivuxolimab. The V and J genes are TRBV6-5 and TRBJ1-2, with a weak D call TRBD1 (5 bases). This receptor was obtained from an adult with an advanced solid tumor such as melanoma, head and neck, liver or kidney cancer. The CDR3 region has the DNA TGTGCCAGCAGTACCCAGGGAGGCGGCTACACCTTC. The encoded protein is CASSTQGGGYTF.